This T cell receptor (beta chain) came from a study of response to subunit inactivated influenza vaccine. Comments on this clonotype: Its antigen remains unidentified.

General study findings and limits: Few new T cells, the authors suggested, are recruited by each seasonal influenza vaccination.

Trimming shortened V by 5 bases and J by 5 bases, and 14 bases separated the two germline ends. The CDR3 contains 15 residues. From germline, CDR1 is SGHRS and CDR2 YFSETQ. TCRdb re-called the RT-PCR reads through MiXCR, storing one row per CDR3 protein. This table has a few hundred thousand distinct CDR3 sequences, about 14% appearing once. The chain combines TRBV5-1 with TRBJ1-6; no clear D. This material consisted of PBMCs from blood, taken 11 to 12 days after vaccination. The clonotype comes from a man in his fifties or sixties who received an inactivated influenza vaccine. The CDR3 coding sequence is TGCGCCAGCAGACCCTCACGAAGGGATAATTCACCCCTCCACTTT. Translated: CASRPSRRDNSPLHF.